A selection of T cell receptor beta chains follows, all from one sample in a study of shared clonotypes between healthy human individuals. Only in-frame clones appear in the TCRdb table, and some are missing; sequencing was by immunoSEQ multiplex PCR. The table lists hundreds of thousands of clones, less than 98% of them singletons. Source material: naive CD4+ T cells sorted from blood. The receptor source for this set is a woman aged 25 to 39 in good health. Both conserved end residues are part of each CDR3. Fields, in order: J gene, D gene, V gene, clone size, CDR3 protein, CDR3 DNA. A D gene is named only where the DNA matches it firmly. Clone sizes are given selectively: once, few, many, or a class where the clone is expanded.

j_gene: TRBJ1-5
d_gene: TRBD1
v_gene: TRBV5-1
abundance: NA
CDR3aa: CASSVDRAQPQHF
CDR3nt: TGCGCCAGCAGCGTGGACAGGGCCCAGCCCCAGCATTTT

j_gene: TRBJ2-5
d_gene: TRBD1
v_gene: TRBV14
abundance: NA
CDR3aa: CASSQGTGRETQYF
CDR3nt: TGTGCCAGCAGCCAAGGGACAGGGAGAGAGACCCAGTACTTC

j_gene: TRBJ2-5
d_gene: TRBD1
v_gene: TRBV6-1
abundance: NA
CDR3aa: CASSEPDRDRKQETQYF
CDR3nt: TGTGCCAGCAGCGAACCAGACCGGGACAGAAAACAAGAGACCCAGTACTTC

j_gene: TRBJ1-2
d_gene: NA
v_gene: TRBV6-1
abundance: NA
CDR3aa: CASIRLIGNYGYTF
CDR3nt: TGTGCCAGCATTCGGCTCATAGGGAACTATGGCTACACCTTC

j_gene: TRBJ2-7
d_gene: TRBD2
v_gene: TRBV5-4
abundance: NA
CDR3aa: CASSQTSEAYEQYF
CDR3nt: TGTGCCAGCAGCCAAACTAGCGAAGCCTACGAGCAGTACTTC

j_gene: TRBJ2-1
d_gene: TRBD2
v_gene: TRBV11-1
abundance: NA
CDR3aa: CASSLAGGSISEQFF
CDR3nt: TGTGCCAGCAGCTTAGCGGGCGGGAGTATCTCCGAGCAGTTCTTC

j_gene: TRBJ2-7
d_gene: NA
v_gene: TRBV27
abundance: NA
CDR3aa: CASSFRGSYEQYF
CDR3nt: TGTGCCAGCAGTTTTCGGGGGTCCTACGAGCAGTACTTC

j_gene: TRBJ2-7
d_gene: TRBD2
v_gene: TRBV5-1
abundance: NA
CDR3aa: CASSAARTSGVPYEQYF
CDR3nt: TGCGCCAGCAGCGCGGCGAGGACTAGCGGGGTCCCCTACGAGCAGTACTTC

j_gene: TRBJ2-5
d_gene: TRBD2
v_gene: TRBV19
abundance: NA
CDR3aa: CASSIYLAGGGTQYF
CDR3nt: TGTGCCAGTAGTATATACCTAGCGGGAGGGGGAACCCAGTACTTC

j_gene: TRBJ1-2
d_gene: NA
v_gene: TRBV28
abundance: NA
CDR3aa: CASSWGGLDYGYTF
CDR3nt: TGTGCCAGCAGCTGGGGGGGCCTCGACTATGGCTACACCTTC

j_gene: TRBJ2-3
d_gene: NA
v_gene: TRBV6-6
abundance: NA
CDR3aa: CASIPLEVPDTQYF
CDR3nt: TGTGCCAGCATTCCACTGGAGGTTCCAGATACGCAGTATTTT

j_gene: TRBJ1-4
d_gene: NA
v_gene: TRBV29-1
abundance: NA
CDR3aa: CSVATRANEKLFF
CDR3nt: TGCAGCGTTGCGACAAGGGCTAATGAAAAACTGTTTTTT

j_gene: TRBJ2-3
d_gene: NA
v_gene: TRBV28
abundance: NA
CDR3aa: CASRWGGRTDTQYF
CDR3nt: TGTGCCAGCAGGTGGGGGGGGCGCACAGATACGCAGTATTTT

j_gene: TRBJ2-3
d_gene: TRBD2
v_gene: TRBV2
abundance: NA
CDR3aa: CASTPLAGGPDTQYF
CDR3nt: TGTGCCAGCACCCCACTAGCGGGAGGGCCCGATACGCAGTATTTT

j_gene: TRBJ1-2
d_gene: NA
v_gene: TRBV28
abundance: once
CDR3aa: CASSLRGVRGYTF
CDR3nt: TGTGCCAGCAGTTTACGGGGGGTTAGGGGCTACACCTTC

j_gene: TRBJ2-7
d_gene: NA
v_gene: TRBV2
abundance: NA
CDR3aa: CASRAPFTNEQYF
CDR3nt: TGTGCCAGCAGGGCCCCCTTTACCAACGAGCAGTACTTC

j_gene: TRBJ2-5
d_gene: TRBD2
v_gene: TRBV27
abundance: NA
CDR3aa: CASSLNSGMIGETQYF
CDR3nt: TGTGCCAGCAGTTTAAATAGCGGGATGATTGGAGAGACCCAGTACTTC

j_gene: TRBJ2-2
d_gene: NA
v_gene: TRBV4-1
abundance: NA
CDR3aa: CASSQEGLNTGELFF
CDR3nt: TGCGCCAGCAGCCAAGAAGGACTTAACACCGGGGAGCTGTTTTTT

j_gene: TRBJ2-5
d_gene: TRBD2
v_gene: TRBV29-1
abundance: NA
CDR3aa: CSAGLAGSGETQYF
CDR3nt: TGCAGCGCTGGACTAGCGGGGTCCGGGGAGACCCAGTACTTC

j_gene: TRBJ2-7
d_gene: TRBD2
v_gene: TRBV5-1
abundance: NA
CDR3aa: CASSSKYSGTSGENSYEQYF
CDR3nt: TGCGCCAGCAGCTCAAAATACTCCGGGACTAGCGGGGAAAACTCCTACGAGCAGTACTTC

j_gene: TRBJ2-2
d_gene: TRBD2
v_gene: TRBV10-2
abundance: NA
CDR3aa: CASTRSSGLNTGELFF
CDR3nt: TGCGCCAGCACCCGGAGTAGCGGGTTGAACACCGGGGAGCTGTTTTTT

j_gene: TRBJ1-1
d_gene: NA
v_gene: TRBV5-1
abundance: NA
CDR3aa: CASTSTPGQRGPGAFF
CDR3nt: TGCGCCAGCACCTCGACTCCGGGACAAAGGGGACCAGGAGCTTTCTTT

j_gene: TRBJ2-5
d_gene: TRBD2
v_gene: TRBV9
abundance: NA
CDR3aa: CASSVATGLAGPETQYF
CDR3nt: TGTGCCAGCAGCGTAGCCACGGGACTAGCGGGCCCAGAGACCCAGTACTTC

j_gene: TRBJ2-1
d_gene: NA
v_gene: TRBV5-1
abundance: NA
CDR3aa: CASSLEALQGLVFNEQFF
CDR3nt: TGCGCCAGCAGCCTGGAGGCGTTACAGGGATTGGTTTTTAATGAGCAGTTCTTC

j_gene: TRBJ2-7
d_gene: NA
v_gene: TRBV28
abundance: NA
CDR3aa: CASSSDNYEQYF
CDR3nt: TGTGCCAGCAGCTCCGACAACTACGAGCAGTACTTC

j_gene: TRBJ1-5
d_gene: NA
v_gene: TRBV19
abundance: NA
CDR3aa: CASSIVEAGGNQPQHF
CDR3nt: TGTGCCAGTAGTATCGTCGAGGCAGGGGGCAATCAGCCCCAGCATTTT

j_gene: TRBJ2-1
d_gene: NA
v_gene: TRBV19
abundance: NA
CDR3aa: CASKDGYEQFF
CDR3nt: TGTGCCAGTAAGGACGGCTATGAGCAGTTCTTC

j_gene: TRBJ2-7
d_gene: TRBD2
v_gene: TRBV12-5
abundance: NA
CDR3aa: CASGSSTVTSGLSYEQYF
CDR3nt: TGTGCTAGTGGTTCTTCCACTGTCACTAGCGGGCTTTCCTACGAGCAGTACTTC

j_gene: TRBJ2-1
d_gene: TRBD2
v_gene: TRBV28
abundance: NA
CDR3aa: CASSLGAGEYNEQFF
CDR3nt: TGTGCCAGCAGTTTAGGGGCGGGGGAATACAATGAGCAGTTCTTC

j_gene: TRBJ1-2
d_gene: TRBD1
v_gene: TRBV28
abundance: once
CDR3aa: CASSLGQGGGYTF
CDR3nt: TGTGCCAGCAGTCTGGGACAGGGGGGTGGCTACACCTTC

j_gene: TRBJ2-3
d_gene: TRBD2
v_gene: TRBV5-1
abundance: NA
CDR3aa: CASSSRTSGSTDTQYF
CDR3nt: TGCGCCAGCAGCTCCCGGACTAGCGGTAGCACAGATACGCAGTATTTT

j_gene: TRBJ1-2
d_gene: NA
v_gene: TRBV28
abundance: NA
CDR3aa: CASSTFTFRLGTYGYTF
CDR3nt: TGTGCCAGCAGCACCTTCACCTTCAGGTTGGGGACCTATGGCTACACCTTC

j_gene: TRBJ1-3
d_gene: NA
v_gene: TRBV19
abundance: NA
CDR3aa: CASSQSTVGNTIYF
CDR3nt: TGTGCCAGTAGTCAGTCGACCGTCGGAAACACCATATATTTT

j_gene: TRBJ2-7
d_gene: NA
v_gene: TRBV7-8
abundance: NA
CDR3aa: CASSFWGHEQYF
CDR3nt: TGTGCCAGCAGCTTTTGGGGCCACGAGCAGTACTTC

j_gene: TRBJ2-7
d_gene: TRBD1
v_gene: TRBV6-5
abundance: NA
CDR3aa: CASSYGQGAGYEQYF
CDR3nt: TGTGCCAGCAGCTACGGACAGGGGGCTGGGTACGAGCAGTACTTC

j_gene: TRBJ1-5
d_gene: NA
v_gene: TRBV7-9
abundance: once
CDR3aa: CASSLGGDNQPQHF
CDR3nt: TGTGCCAGCAGCTTAGGAGGGGATAATCAGCCCCAGCATTTT

j_gene: TRBJ2-2
d_gene: NA
v_gene: TRBV27
abundance: NA
CDR3aa: CASSLSRNTGELFF
CDR3nt: TGTGCCAGCAGTTTATCGCGGAACACCGGGGAGCTGTTTTTT

j_gene: TRBJ2-5
d_gene: TRBD1
v_gene: TRBV18
abundance: NA
CDR3aa: CASSPLPGTDETQYF
CDR3nt: TGTGCCAGCTCACCCCTACCGGGGACAGATGAGACCCAGTACTTC

j_gene: TRBJ2-2
d_gene: NA
v_gene: TRBV11-2
abundance: NA
CDR3aa: CASSLIGTGELFF
CDR3nt: TGTGCCAGCAGCTTAATAGGCACCGGGGAGCTGTTTTTT

j_gene: TRBJ2-7
d_gene: TRBD2
v_gene: TRBV19
abundance: once
CDR3aa: CASSPKREGSYEQYF
CDR3nt: TGTGCCAGTAGTCCTAAGCGGGAGGGCTCCTACGAGCAGTACTTC

j_gene: TRBJ2-1
d_gene: NA
v_gene: TRBV28
abundance: NA
CDR3aa: CASSWGSPGYNEQFF
CDR3nt: TGTGCCAGCAGTTGGGGGTCTCCGGGCTACAATGAGCAGTTCTTC

j_gene: TRBJ2-1
d_gene: TRBD2
v_gene: TRBV19
abundance: NA
CDR3aa: CASSSTSAPSYNEQFF
CDR3nt: TGTGCCAGTAGTTCGACTAGCGCCCCCTCCTACAATGAGCAGTTCTTC

j_gene: TRBJ2-7
d_gene: NA
v_gene: TRBV18
abundance: NA
CDR3aa: CASSQRLGGYEQYF
CDR3nt: TGTGCCAGCTCCCAGCGACTAGGTGGGTACGAGCAGTACTTC

j_gene: TRBJ2-7
d_gene: NA
v_gene: TRBV28
abundance: NA
CDR3aa: CASTSRPRRGTYEQYF
CDR3nt: TGTGCCAGCACCAGCAGACCCCGCAGAGGGACCTACGAGCAGTACTTC

j_gene: TRBJ2-7
d_gene: NA
v_gene: TRBV2
abundance: NA
CDR3aa: CASSEVFIGDEQYF
CDR3nt: TGTGCCAGCAGTGAAGTCTTTATCGGGGACGAGCAGTACTTC

j_gene: TRBJ2-4
d_gene: NA
v_gene: TRBV6-1
abundance: NA
CDR3aa: CASSDPPAKNIQYF
CDR3nt: TGTGCCAGTTCTGATCCCCCAGCCAAAAACATTCAGTACTTC

j_gene: TRBJ2-3
d_gene: NA
v_gene: TRBV28
abundance: NA
CDR3aa: CASSPASTDTQYF
CDR3nt: TGTGCCAGCAGTCCAGCGAGCACAGATACGCAGTATTTT

j_gene: TRBJ1-2
d_gene: NA
v_gene: TRBV9
abundance: NA
CDR3aa: CASSYLGEGIGGYTF
CDR3nt: TGTGCCAGCAGCTATCTAGGAGAGGGAATTGGAGGCTACACCTTC

j_gene: TRBJ2-7
d_gene: TRBD1
v_gene: TRBV29-1
abundance: NA
CDR3aa: CSVEGQDPPEQYF
CDR3nt: TGCAGCGTTGAGGGACAGGATCCCCCCGAGCAGTACTTC

j_gene: TRBJ2-7
d_gene: TRBD1
v_gene: TRBV2
abundance: NA
CDR3aa: CASSEQGTPYEQYF
CDR3nt: TGTGCCAGCAGCGAACAGGGGACCCCCTACGAGCAGTACTTC

j_gene: TRBJ2-1
d_gene: TRBD2
v_gene: TRBV30
abundance: NA
CDR3aa: CAWSERGHEQFF
CDR3nt: TGTGCCTGGTCCGAGCGGGGCCATGAGCAGTTCTTC

j_gene: TRBJ2-1
d_gene: NA
v_gene: TRBV6-5
abundance: NA
CDR3aa: CASSYSAQDNEQFF
CDR3nt: TGTGCCAGCAGTTACTCAGCACAGGACAATGAGCAGTTCTTC

j_gene: TRBJ1-1
d_gene: TRBD1
v_gene: TRBV13
abundance: NA
CDR3aa: CASSLGGQGARRAFF
CDR3nt: TGTGCCAGCAGCTTAGGAGGCCAGGGGGCGAGGAGGGCTTTCTTT

j_gene: TRBJ2-7
d_gene: TRBD2
v_gene: TRBV6-5
abundance: NA
CDR3aa: CASSRTSGSPYEQYF
CDR3nt: TGTGCCAGCAGTCGGACTAGCGGGAGTCCCTACGAGCAGTACTTC

j_gene: TRBJ2-1
d_gene: NA
v_gene: TRBV29-1
abundance: NA
CDR3aa: CSVVAAYNEQFF
CDR3nt: TGCAGCGTTGTGGCTGCTTACAATGAGCAGTTCTTC

j_gene: TRBJ1-1
d_gene: NA
v_gene: TRBV6-5
abundance: NA
CDR3aa: CASSYSFGPGITEAFF
CDR3nt: NA

j_gene: TRBJ1-1
d_gene: NA
v_gene: TRBV30
abundance: NA
CDR3aa: CAWTPEGTEAFF
CDR3nt: TGTGCCTGGACTCCGGAGGGGACTGAAGCTTTCTTT

j_gene: TRBJ1-5
d_gene: TRBD1
v_gene: TRBV6-5
abundance: NA
CDR3aa: CASSYGTDSNQPQHF
CDR3nt: TGTGCCAGCAGTTACGGGACAGATAGCAATCAGCCCCAGCATTTT

j_gene: TRBJ1-4
d_gene: TRBD1
v_gene: TRBV19
abundance: NA
CDR3aa: CASSTWTGEFLLFF
CDR3nt: TGTGCCAGTAGCACGTGGACAGGAGAGTTTTTGCTGTTTTTT

j_gene: TRBJ2-2
d_gene: NA
v_gene: TRBV7-3
abundance: NA
CDR3aa: CASSPGVNTGELFF
CDR3nt: TGTGCCAGCAGCCCCGGAGTAAACACCGGGGAGCTGTTTTTT